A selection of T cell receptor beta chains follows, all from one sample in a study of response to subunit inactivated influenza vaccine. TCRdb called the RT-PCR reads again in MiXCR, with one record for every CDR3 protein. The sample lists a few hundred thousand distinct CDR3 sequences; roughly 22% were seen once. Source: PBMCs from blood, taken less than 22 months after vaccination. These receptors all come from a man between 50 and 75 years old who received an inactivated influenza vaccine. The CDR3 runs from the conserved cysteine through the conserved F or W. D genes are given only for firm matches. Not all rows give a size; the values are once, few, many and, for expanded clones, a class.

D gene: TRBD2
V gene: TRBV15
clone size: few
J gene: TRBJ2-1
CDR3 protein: CATKRVRGGTNNEQFF
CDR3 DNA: TGTGCCACCAAGAGGGTCCGGGGGGGTACGAACAATGAGCAGTTCTTC

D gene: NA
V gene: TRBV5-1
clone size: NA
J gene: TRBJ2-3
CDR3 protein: CASSGGAGSTDTQYF
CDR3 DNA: TGCGCCAGCAGCGGCGGAGCGGGTAGCACAGATACGCAGTATTTT

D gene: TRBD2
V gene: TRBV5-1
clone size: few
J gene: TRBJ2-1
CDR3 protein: CASRTSGSDYNEQFF
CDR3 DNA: TGCGCCAGCCGAACAAGCGGGAGCGATTACAATGAGCAGTTCTTC

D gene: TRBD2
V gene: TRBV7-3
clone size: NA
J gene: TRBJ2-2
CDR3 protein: CASSLNSGRARGELFF
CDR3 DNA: TGTGCCAGCAGCCTGAATAGCGGGAGGGCCCGCGGGGAGCTGTTTTTT

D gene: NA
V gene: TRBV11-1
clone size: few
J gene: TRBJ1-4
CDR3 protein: CASSLVPRGASLMANEKLFF
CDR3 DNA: TGTGCCAGCAGCTTAGTTCCAAGGGGCGCGAGTTTGATGGCTAATGAAAAACTGTTTTTT

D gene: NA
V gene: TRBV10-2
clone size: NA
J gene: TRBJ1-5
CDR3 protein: CASSEFRGVSNQPQHF
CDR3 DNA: TGCGCCAGCAGTGAGTTCCGGGGTGTAAGTAATCAGCCCCAGCATTTT

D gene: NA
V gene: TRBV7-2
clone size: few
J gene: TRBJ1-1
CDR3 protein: CASSLGTVYEAFF
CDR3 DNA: TGTGCCAGCAGCTTAGGGACAGTCTATGAAGCTTTCTTT

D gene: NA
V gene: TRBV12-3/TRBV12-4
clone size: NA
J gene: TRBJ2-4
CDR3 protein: CASSPGQLLAKNIQYF
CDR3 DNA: TGTGCCAGCAGTCCCGGACAGCTTCTAGCCAAAAACATTCAGTACTTC

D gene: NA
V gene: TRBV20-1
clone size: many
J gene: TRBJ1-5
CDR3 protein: CSAGGGGLQPQHF
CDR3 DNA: TGCAGTGCCGGCGGGGGCGGGTTACAGCCCCAGCATTTT

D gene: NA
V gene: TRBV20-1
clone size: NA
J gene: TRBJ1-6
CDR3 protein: CSASRALNSPLHF
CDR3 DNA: TGCAGTGCTAGCAGGGCCCTCAATTCACCCCTCCACTTT

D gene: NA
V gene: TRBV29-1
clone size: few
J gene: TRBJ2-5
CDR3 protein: CSSPGPEQETQYF
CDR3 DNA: TGCAGCTCCCCCGGTCCAGAACAAGAGACCCAGTACTTC